This TCR beta chain came from a study of blood T cell repertoires in COVID-19 (dated by TCRdb to 2018 to 2021). About the full investigation: Samples from collaborators originated in the United States, Italy and Spain and spanned both the acute and convalescent phases of COVID-19. The material from the prospective study consisted of cDNA or gDNA derived from T cells, B-cell-depleted T cells, or PBMCs. Subjects who had been exposed to COVID-19, were actively infected with it, or had recovered from it provided the deeply sampled blood TCRbeta repertoires that made up the dataset. The repertoires were released in a freely available public database meant as a resource for research on the immune response to SARS-CoV-2. Samples came from the ongoing ImmuneRACE study (first 160 participants) plus 1,254 subjects from 6 global collaborators. Sample metadata almost always included a de-identified subject ID, COVID-19 status, age in years and sex. HLA class I and class II types, where available, came from metadata supplied by the sample provider rather than from assay-based typing. Broad study findings and their caveats: How much clinical and demographic metadata was included differed by source and by participant, and the metadata was provided uncurated.

Collaborating institutions collected whole blood in K2EDTA tubes following their own protocols. For TCRbeta analysis, collaborator samples were shipped as frozen whole blood, as isolated PBMCs, or as DNA extracted from either sample type. V is reduced by 3 bases and J by 5 bases, leaving a spacing of 8 bases between them. Per the germline V gene (reference sequence), LNHDA is the CDR1 and SQIVND is the CDR2. Measured from the cysteine to the phenylalanine, the CDR3 is 13 residues long. CDR3 DNA is the only sequence kept; it has 39 bases, read in frame from the first base. The count of this clone is one. The specificity of this receptor is unknown. Qualities for individual bases were not recorded, and no much larger clone is one base off. The immunoSEQ Assay, a bias-controlled multiplex PCR, was used to amplify TCRbeta CDR3 regions from genomic DNA. As for the original processing: Nucleated cell counts per sample were estimated from amplification of reference gene primers within the assay. To quantify the absolute abundance of each unique TCRbeta CDR3 rearrangement, sequence reads were collapsed and filtered. For each sample, productive Simpson clonality was calculated as the square root of Simpson's diversity index across productive rearrangements. In its TCRdb copy, this immuneACCESS table keeps in-frame sequences only and misses some clones. Where compared with another copy, unresolved V genes explain less than half of these, and the others have no known cause. Clone size and V and J calls were adopted from that table, with D and trimming inferred from the DNA. The sample records around 88,000 clones, 90% of which are singletons. The ten most abundant clones make up 1.5% to 2% of the sample.

This receptor chain uses TRBV19 and TRBJ2-1; the D gene lacks a confident call. The sample taken for sequencing was peripheral blood. This clonotype was sampled from a man in his 60s with acute or convalescent COVID-19. CDR3 region: CASSITRDNEQFF. The nucleotides read TGTGCCAGTAGTATTACCCGGGACAATGAGCAGTTCTTC.